Each of the 11 T cell receptor beta chains below was sequenced from the same sample in a study of T cell changes during pregnancy in multiple sclerosis. Generated by immunoSEQ multiplex PCR, the TCRdb table keeps only in-frame clones and is missing some. Here the sample spans tens of thousands of clones, 85% to 90% being singletons. Sequences were derived from CD4+ T cells from peripheral blood mononuclear cells, sampled in the first trimester of pregnancy. These receptors were obtained from a female donor with multiple sclerosis, enrolled in a pregnancy study.

This clone came up once. This chain connects TRBV28 to TRBJ2-3; the match to TRBD1 covers 7 bases. Germline-derived CDR1 and CDR2 are MDHEN and SYDVKM. Trimming took 1 base from V and 2 from J; bases not matched to a gene: 9. CDR3 length equals 17 residues. Here the CDR3 reads CASSLSFGTDNTDTQYF. CDR3 nucleotides: TGTGCCAGCAGTTTATCATTCGGGACAGATAACACAGATACGCAGTATTTT.

The rearrangement uses TRBV10-3 and TRBJ2-5, with 8 bases aligning to TRBD2. The CDR3 is made up of 14 amino acids. Trimming at V came to 6 bases and at J to 1 base, leaving 4 bases not matched to a gene. The V gene's germline CDR1 is ENHRY and CDR2 SYGVKD. The CDR3: CAIRATSGQETQYF. For the CDR3, the DNA is TGTGCCATCAGGGCCACTAGCGGCCAAGAGACCCAGTACTTC.

This clone was seen a single time. The chain recombines TRBV5-5 with TRBJ2-7; 7 bases match TRBD1. Trimming removed 1 base from V and 3 bases from J; junction bases left unmatched: 10. The germline gives CDR1 SGHKS, CDR2 YYEKEE (reference sequence). The CDR3 has 16 residues. The CDR3 region has the DNA TGTGCCAGCAGCTTGAGGGGGCGTGCTCTACTCTACGAGCAGTACTTC. This sequence encodes CASSLRGRALLYEQYF.

The V and J genes are TRBV19 and TRBJ2-7; tentative D call: TRBD1 (6 bases). Germline CDR1 reads LNHDA; CDR2 reads SQIVND (reference sequence). V lost 11 bases and J 4 bases, leaving 12 bases between the germline ends. This CDR3 comprises 11 residues. CDR3 DNA sequence: TGTGCCGCCAGCAGGGGATACGAGCAGTACTTC. Amino acid sequence: CAASRGYEQYF. The full variable domain, its missing parts supplied by reference TRBV19 and TRBJ2-7, is DGGITQSPKYLFRKEGQNVTLSCEQNLNHDAMYWYRQDPGQGLRLIYYSQIVNDFQKGDIAEGYSVSREKKESFPLTVTSAQKNPTAFYLCAASRGYEQYFGPGTRLTVT.

This chain links TRBV7-6 with TRBJ2-3; D is undetermined. V dropped 4 bases and J dropped 6 bases, with 5 bases sitting between them. This CDR3 is built from 11 residues. Germline V gene lookup returns CDR1 SGHVS and CDR2 FNYEAQ. The CDR3 DNA follows: TGTGCCAGCAGCTCGTTGGATACGCAGTATTTT. Protein product: CASSSLDTQYF.

The genes are TRBV10-1 and TRBJ2-7; 12 bases fit TRBD2. V lost 3 bases and J lost 5; bases outside the gene matches: 8. The V gene's germline CDR1 is WNHNN and CDR2 SYGVQD (reference sequence). The CDR3 loop spans 16 amino acids. The CDR3 coding sequence is TGCGCCAGCAGTGAACGGCTAGCGGGAGGGCAGGACGAGCAGTACTTC. Translation: CASSERLAGGQDEQYF.

This rearrangement joins TRBV15 to TRBJ1-4; D is ambiguous. Germline V gene data show CDR1 as LNHNV and CDR2 as YYDKDF (reference sequence). Trimming cost V 2 bases and J 10 bases, with 8 bases left between them. The CDR3 runs 12 residues. CDR3 nucleotide sequence: TGTGCCACCAGCAGATCCGAGGGAAAACTGTTTTTT. Its protein product is CATSRSEGKLFF.

This clone is a singleton in its sample. This sequence joins TRBV28 and TRBJ1-4; TRBD1 matches at 10 bases. The CDR3 length is 14 residues. Germline V gene sequence: CDR1 MDHEN, CDR2 SYDVKM. V shed 6 bases, J shed 6 bases, and the junction held 4 bases outside the gene matches. The chain's CDR3 is CASSPGQGYEKLFF. The CDR3 DNA follows: TGTGCCAGCAGCCCGGGACAGGGGTATGAAAAACTGTTTTTT.

This chain links TRBV7-9 with TRBJ1-1, with 8 bases aligning to TRBD1. The V gene's germline CDR1 is SEHNR and CDR2 FQNEAQ (reference sequence). Trimming cost V 4 bases and J 5 bases; bases outside gene matches: 6. The CDR3 runs to 14 residues. CDR3 nucleotide sequence: TGTGCCAGCAGCTCCGGACAGGGAAGGACTGAAGCTTTCTTT. As protein: CASSSGQGRTEAFF.

This rearrangement joins TRBV6-1 to TRBJ1-4; TRBD1 agrees at 8 bases. The CDR3 is made up of 13 amino acids. Germline values: CDR1 MNHNS, CDR2 SASEGT. The V gene end was trimmed by 6 bases and the J gene end by 5 bases; junction bases not matched to a gene: 2. The CDR3 bases are TGTGCCAGCAGCCGGACAGGGAATGAAAAACTGTTTTTT. Translated: CASSRTGNEKLFF.

V is TRBV5-4 and J is TRBJ2-5; TRBD1 is a possible D gene (5 bases). The length of the CDR3 is 15 residues. V shed 6 bases and J shed 2 bases, with 17 bases lying between them. Germline CDR1 and CDR2: SGHNT and YYREEE (reference sequence). The CDR3 DNA reads as TGTGCCAGCACCCGGAAGTCTGGGGCTCAAGAGACCCAGTACTTC. Protein: CASTRKSGAQETQYF.